This TCR beta chain is drawn from a study of OX40 agonist ivuxolimab in advanced cancers. Study-wide results and caveats: Antigen specificity remained undetermined for the expanded peripheral T cells.

Worth noting for this clone: Its antigen remains unidentified.

Exclusion applied to patients with autoimmune disease history or systemic immunosuppression. Clones were sequenced by immunoSEQ multiplex PCR, and TCRdb holds only the in-frame ones, with some missing. Among 65,000 to 80,000 clones, roughly 86% were seen once, and the ten largest hold around 0.8%. The CDR3 loop spans 13 amino acids. V was clipped by 0 bases and J by 4 bases, with 7 bases between them. The germline V gene has CDR1 SGHNT and CDR2 YYREEE (reference sequence). This rearrangement joins TRBV5-4 to TRBJ2-5, with TRBD2 as a possible D gene (6 bases). The TCR was taken from an adult with an advanced solid tumor such as melanoma, head and neck, liver or kidney cancer. The sample in question was CD4+ or CD8+ T cells sorted from blood, obtained in a trial of the OX40 agonist ivuxolimab. DNA of the CDR3: TGTGCCAGCAGCTTGGTGGGGGGAGAGACCCAGTACTTC. As protein: CASSLVGGETQYF.